A single sample gave rise to the 18 T cell receptor beta chains below, sequenced in a study of shared clonotypes between healthy human individuals. The data were produced by immunoSEQ multiplex PCR, yet TCRdb's version contains in-frame clones alone and is incomplete. This sample has about 2.1 million clones, with around 93% found just once. Terminally differentiated effector memory CD45RA+ cells were excluded by CCR7 positive selection of CD45RO-negative cells. The sample was naive CD8+ T cells from PBMCs. The receptors here all came from a man aged 18 to 30 in good health. Some clones in this sample may be carry-over from other donors' samples.

The chain links TRBV19 to TRBJ2-1; D is unresolved. V gave up 3 bases and J gave up 7 bases, with 10 bases separating them. The CDR3 is made up of 13 amino acids. CDR1 and CDR2 from the germline V gene are LNHDA and SQIVND (reference sequence). The CDR3 nucleotides read TGTGCCAGTAGTATCTATTCCCCGAATGAGCAGTTCTTC. It is translated as CASSIYSPNEQFF. The full variable domain, in which reference TRBV19 and TRBJ2-1 provide the parts outside the CDR3, is DGGITQSPKYLFRKEGQNVTLSCEQNLNHDAMYWYRQDPGQGLRLIYYSQIVNDFQKGDIAEGYSVSREKKESFPLTVTSAQKNPTAFYLCASSIYSPNEQFFGPGTRLTVL.

In this sample, this clone turned up once. The chain combines TRBV10-3 with TRBJ2-3, with 7 bases lining up with TRBD1. Germline loops: CDR1 ENHRY, CDR2 SYGVKD. The CDR3 length is 14 residues. With V trimmed by 11 bases and J by 3 bases, 11 bases remained unmatched. The CDR3 region has the DNA TGTGCCTCCACCAGGACAGGCGGGACAGATACGCAGTATTTT. It translates to CASTRTGGTDTQYF.

V and J are TRBV15 and TRBJ2-7, with 9 bases identical to TRBD1. The CDR3 covers 15 residues. J lost 5 bases, V lost 6 bases, and 11 bases had no gene match. The germline V gene encodes CDR1 LNHNV and CDR2 YYDKDF (reference sequence). The CDR3 protein is CATRDDRGVPHEQYF. CDR3 sequence (DNA): TGTGCCACCAGAGACGACAGGGGGGTCCCTCACGAGCAGTACTTC.

This rearrangement joins TRBV19 to TRBJ1-5; the match to TRBD1 covers 9 bases. V lost 4 bases and J lost 6; bases outside the gene matches: 13. CDR1 LNHDA and CDR2 SQIVND come from the germline V gene (reference sequence). The CDR3 consists of 17 residues. The CDR3: CASSTIVRTGVSQPQHF. Written as DNA, the CDR3 is TGTGCCAGTAGTACAATAGTCCGGACAGGGGTGAGTCAGCCCCAGCATTTT.

This sequence joins TRBV28 and TRBJ2-7; 9 bases are shared with TRBD1. Losses at the gene ends were 5 bases for V and 0 bases for J; bases not matched to a gene: 8. The CDR3 sequence is 16 residues long. The germline V gene has CDR1 MDHEN and CDR2 SYDVKM. The CDR3 DNA follows: TGTGCCAGCAGTGAACAGGGGGCAATTAACTCCTACGAGCAGTACTTC. Translation: CASSEQGAINSYEQYF.

The rearrangement joins TRBV19 to TRBJ1-2; D ambiguous. Germline loops: CDR1 LNHDA, CDR2 SQIVND (reference sequence). V was pared by 3 bases and J by 8 bases, with 10 bases between. This CDR3 is built from 12 residues. CDR3 amino acids: CASSIDGSGYTF. In nucleotides, the CDR3 is TGTGCCAGTAGTATCGATGGGAGCGGCTACACCTTC.

The CDR3 loop is CASNPLAATYEQYF. The CDR3 coding sequence is TGTGCCAGCAATCCCTTAGCGGCAACCTACGAGCAGTACTTC. The V gene is TRBV6-1, the J gene TRBJ2-7, with D tentatively TRBD2 (6 bases). Germline V gene data show CDR1 as MNHNS and CDR2 as SASEGT. V lost 7 bases, J lost 2 bases, and 15 bases lay in between. The CDR3 extends over 14 amino acids.

V is TRBV7-3 and J is TRBJ1-3; 8 bases are shared with TRBD1. There are 16 residues in the CDR3. The J segment lost 13 bases and the V segment lost 2 bases, leaving 16 bases of the junction unmatched. The germline V gene encodes CDR1 SGHTA and CDR2 FQGTGA. Here the CDR3 DNA reads TGTGCCAGCAGCTTATCCCCAGGGGGCCCATGGTTGAGTATATATTTT. It encodes CASSLSPGGPWLSIYF.

The gene calls are TRBV10-3 and TRBJ2-7; 9 bases align to TRBD1. J lost 7 bases, V lost 2 bases, and 12 bases had no gene match. CDR3 length: 16 amino acids. Germline values: CDR1 ENHRY, CDR2 SYGVKD. Here the CDR3 DNA reads TGTGCCATCAGTGAGGCGCCACAGGGGGCCCCCTTGGAGCAGTACTTC. Protein sequence: CAISEAPQGAPLEQYF.

Of note for this clone: One junction end does not reproduce the germline sequence, and a read error may be involved. The rearrangement joins TRBV5-6 to TRBJ1-2; D gene unclear. This CDR3 is 17 amino acids long. Germline V gene data show CDR1 as SGHDT and CDR2 as YYEEEE. This CDR3 reads CASSHSTAPHGQSGYTF. In nucleotides, the CDR3 is TGTGCGAGCAGTCACTCAACCGCCCCCCACGGCCAGTCTGGCTACACCTTC. Full variable domain (missing parts from reference TRBV5-6 and TRBJ1-2): DAGVTQSPTHLIKTRGQQVTLRCSPKSGHDTVSWYQQALGQGPQFIFQYYEEEERQRGNFPDRFSGHQFPNYSSELNVNALLLGDSALYLCASSHSTAPHGQSGYTFGSGTRLTVV.

The chain uses TRBV6-1 and TRBJ2-2; 7 nucleotides line up with TRBD1. The CDR3 has 14 residues. Germline V gene data show CDR1 as MNHNS and CDR2 as SASEGT. Germline trimming cut 5 bases from V and 4 bases from J; bases unmatched to any gene: 4. The CDR3 loop is CASSRDRTTGELFF. CDR3 sequence (DNA): TGTGCCAGCAGTCGGGACAGAACCACCGGGGAGCTGTTTTTT.

CDR3 in amino acids: CASRARDRDEKLFF. The CDR3 DNA follows: TGTGCCAGCCGAGCCCGGGACAGGGACGAAAAACTGTTTTTT. The chain joins TRBV19 to TRBJ1-4; TRBD1 matches 9 bases. Per germline, CDR1 LNHDA and CDR2 SQIVND (reference sequence). CDR3 size: 14 residues. Unmatched junction bases numbered 10, after V lost 9 bases and J lost 8 bases.

The rearrangement uses TRBV9 and TRBJ1-3; D not certain. The CDR3 is 13 residues long. The germline V gene has CDR1 SGDLS and CDR2 YYNGEE. V was clipped by 3 bases and J by 0 bases, with 4 bases between them. The CDR3 loop is CASSGASGNTIYF. CDR3 DNA: TGTGCCAGCAGCGGGGCCTCTGGAAACACCATATATTTT.

Details on this clone: The sample contains more than one DNA sequence encoding this CDR3. The genes are TRBV19 and TRBJ1-5; a possible D gene is TRBD1 (5 bases). CDR1 LNHDA and CDR2 SQIVND come from the germline V gene (reference sequence). CDR3 length: 14 amino acids. Trimming shortened V by 3 bases and J by 7 bases, and 13 bases separated the two germline ends. The CDR3 DNA reads as TGTGCCAGTAGTATGGGGCAGGGAGGGCAGCCCCAGCATTTT. Its protein product is CASSMGQGGQPQHF.

V usage is TRBV27 and J usage is TRBJ2-1, with a tentative D call TRBD2 (6 bases). The germline CDR1 and CDR2 sequences are MNHEY and SMNVEV (reference sequence). The V and J ends lost 5 bases and 0 bases respectively, with 17 bases between them. The CDR3 has 17 amino acids. The CDR3 protein is CASSPSTSSGSYNEQFF. CDR3 DNA: TGTGCCAGCAGTCCATCCACTAGCTCAGGCTCCTACAATGAGCAGTTCTTC.

The chain recombines TRBV14 with TRBJ2-3; perhaps D is TRBD1 or TRBD2 (5 bases each). This CDR3 is built from 17 residues. CDR1 SGHDN and CDR2 FVKESK come from the germline V gene. Trimming took off 0 bases at V and 3 bases at J, with 16 bases between the two ends. The CDR3 here is CASSQEGVSGWTDTQYF. CDR3 coding DNA: TGTGCCAGCAGCCAAGAGGGGGTATCGGGCTGGACAGATACGCAGTATTTT.

On this clone: The same CDR3 is also encoded by other DNA sequences in this sample. The gene calls are TRBV29-1 and TRBJ2-1; TRBD1 matches 8 bases. The CDR3 runs to 14 residues. Per germline, CDR1 SQVTM and CDR2 ANQGSEA. J gave up 3 bases and V 1 base, and 2 bases lay outside the gene matches. The CDR3 protein is CSVEGQGRYNEQFF. The CDR3 DNA reads TGCAGCGTTGAAGGACAGGGGCGCTACAATGAGCAGTTCTTC.

The chain joins TRBV6-5 to TRBJ1-1; tentatively, D is TRBD1 (6 bases). CDR3 length equals 14 residues. Germline V gene sequence: CDR1 MNHEY, CDR2 SVGAGI. Trimming removed 4 bases at V and 4 bases at J, with 13 bases between. CDR3 amino acids: CASSSAGVFTEAFF. DNA for the CDR3: TGTGCCAGCAGTTCGGCAGGGGTCTTCACTGAAGCTTTCTTT.